This entry is about one T cell receptor beta chain. Its antigen is not yet known. Base qualities are not provided; no much larger clone lies one nucleotide away. The immunoSEQ hsTCRB v3.0 assay was used at survey level resolution to sequence the TRB variable region. TRB sequencing targeted a depth of roughly 35,000-55,000 T-cell genomes per sample. Pooled TRB libraries were sequenced on an Illumina MiSeq with a v3 150-cycle kit. In the authors' own workflow: Analysis of repertoires was carried out in R inside a reproducible Nextflow workflow spanning QC, data transformation and analysis. LymphoSeq2, an R package for exploring AIRR-Seq data, was used to implement the custom analyses. Several samples that yielded fewer than 5000 total TRB sequences were excluded, so that 200 or so HIV repertoires were analyzed. Among the approximately 190 HIV repertoires that were kept, approximately 61 were collected before ART initiation and more than 120 were collected after ART initiation. Repertoires were downsampled to 5000 TRB nucleotide sequences, with summary statistics averaged over 100 downsampling iterations. The analysis kept only TRB sequences whose CDR3 regions were at least seven amino acids long. A Shannon entropy-derived clonality score and the Gini coefficient were used to measure diversity. In the repertoire networks, any two of the top 5000 CDR3 amino acid sequences were linked whenever the two sequences differed by an edit distance of one. Antigen specificity groups and MHC restriction were predicted for TRB CDR3 amino acid sequences with GLIPH2. To flag known associations with CMV, EBV, HIV or tissue antigens, CDR3 amino acid sequences were compared against VDJdb and McPAS-TCR. Pre-ART, post-ART and control groups were compared with Wilcoxon signed-rank tests and Holm-Bonferroni correction. The immuneACCESS repertoire file appears here via TCRdb, limited to in-frame rearrangements. These files lack a portion of the clones; in checked studies, under half of the deficit traces to unresolved V genes, and the cause of the others is not known. V and J calls and clone size follow that table, whereas D and trimming were derived from the DNA. The sample includes fewer than 30,000 clones, with approximately 88% observed a single time. The biggest ten clones account for approximately 10% of the sample.

Inclusion was restricted to participants for whom at least one PBMC sample before ART initiation and at least two post-ART samples were available. Treatment was received in the United States of America by all participants with HIV. Cryopreserved samples of roughly 0.95-10 million PBMC were thawed and washed before DNA extraction. At the time of the earliest PBMC sample for each participant with HIV, ages ranged from roughly 20 to 54 years. Each participant contributed PBMC samples from 1-4 timepoints before ART initiation and 2-8 timepoints after ART initiation, with a median of 7 samples. For every participant, serial HIV viral load, CD4+ T-cell count, ART history and demographic data were obtained. A Qiagen kit on a QIAcube was used to extract genomic DNA from unsorted PBMC, with samples processed in batches of 12. The source of the sample is a study of long-term antiretroviral therapy in people with HIV (dated by TCRdb to between 2020 and 2023). Regarding the research as a whole: The earliest samples were collected approximately a decade before the 2015 WHO recommendation for immediate ART, a period when ART was typically delayed until CD4 counts fell. Whether ART initiation and durable HIV suppression were associated with changes in peripheral blood TRB repertoire composition and diversity was tested in a retrospective serial study. A total of over 150 cryopreserved PBMC samples came from a few dozen adults with confirmed HIV infection and were collected serially over a mean of about six years (range 1-12). Of the roughly 30 participants with HIV, about twelve were female. No cross-contamination during QIAcube processing was shown when test extractions of a monoclonal T-cell line were performed alongside about 30 polyclonal samples.

Counted from cysteine to phenylalanine, this CDR3 has 18 amino acids. Only the CDR3 DNA stays, 54 bases, in frame from base 1. CDR1 SGHTA and CDR2 FQGNSA were looked up in the germline V gene. The junction carries 26 bases between V and J, which are trimmed by 7 bases and 7 bases respectively. Study-wide findings and limitations: Starting ART was linked to a significant rise in TRB diversity, yet even with long-term ART the diversity remained significantly lower than in transplant donor controls. Because pre-ART samples had limited cell numbers, unsorted PBMC were profiled rather than sorted CD4+ and CD8+ T cells. Inferences about post-ART repertoire changes are limited because no data were available on ART adherence, viral resistance or therapy changes. At every time point, the repertoire was dominated by expanded TRB clones first identified before ART initiation, although this dominance fluctuated and, in many PLHIV, declined after ART. HIV repertoires had narrower CDR3 length ranges than controls, and the network structure suggested an antigen-experienced repertoire that shifted only slightly toward naive after ART. The samples span the years 2004 to 2017, and the ART regimens used may be less effective than current regimens. Limited PBMC availability meant only the TCR beta chain was sequenced, without alpha chain pairing.

The chain is assembled from TRBV7-2 and TRBJ1-6; 6 matching bases give a weak D call of TRBD1. The sequence was obtained from a young man with HIV. The sample consisted of unsorted PBMCs, taken 2.7 to 2.9 years after starting antiretroviral therapy. This receptor has the CDR3 CASILTMGGPRLNSPLHF. The sequenced DNA: TGTGCCAGCATCCTTACTATGGGGGGGCCAAGATTAAATTCACCCCTCCACTTT.